The subject of this entry is one TCR beta chain. This sample is drawn from a study of PD-L1 blockade in urothelial cancer. Overall study: About 85% of the roughly 29 patients were men whose urothelial cancer was bladder-origin.

Only in-frame clones appear in the TCRdb table, and some are missing; sequencing was by immunoSEQ multiplex PCR. The sample records 49,000 or so clones, around 84% being singletons. V shed 4 bases, J shed 5 bases, and the junction held 10 bases outside the gene matches. The V gene's germline CDR1 is MNHNS and CDR2 SASEGT. The CDR3 loop spans 15 amino acids. The time point was: pretreatment peripheral blood. This specimen consisted of PBMCs, obtained around atezolizumab (anti-PD-L1) treatment. This chain links TRBV6-1 with TRBJ2-5; TRBD2 aligns across 7 bases. The source of this sequence is a man aged 55 to 70 with urothelial cancer. Written as DNA, the CDR3 is TGTGCCAGCAGTGGGGACCCGGGAGGTTGGGAGACCCAGTACTTC. It is translated as CASSGDPGGWETQYF.